This T cell receptor beta chain came from a study of Ad26.COV2.S vaccination and SARS-CoV-2 variants. Study details: It was the COV1001 Ad26.COV2.S trial arm that included the donor. Into the muscle, Ad26.COV2.S was dosed once or twice, 56 days apart.

This CDR3 contains 13 residues. The V gene lost 3 bases and the J gene lost 8 bases, with 13 bases spanning the gap. Germline values: CDR1 ENHRY, CDR2 SYGVKD. Treatment: roughly 19 received Ad26.COV2.S at low or high dose, single or two shots; 5 received placebo; per-sample allocation not given. Sampling was done on day 63 after the first vaccine or placebo injection. Method: immunoSEQ multiplex PCR; TCRdb's copy keeps in-frame clones and lacks some. The sample has a few hundred thousand clones; approximately 89% are singletons. The sequences come from peripheral blood, collected in a trial of Ad26.COV2.S vaccine versus placebo. The V call is TRBV10-3, the J call TRBJ1-2, with a weak D call TRBD1 (5 bases). The clonotype comes from a person between 18 and 60 years old who received the Ad26.COV2.S COVID-19 vaccine or a placebo. CDR3 in amino acids: CAISDEQGGGYTF. In DNA form, the CDR3 reads TGTGCCATCAGTGATGAGCAGGGCGGCGGCTACACCTTC.